The next 17 T cell receptor beta chains were all read from a single sample in a study of T-cell reconstitution after alpha-beta-depleted transplantation in children. Library preparation (for TCRbeta) was performed with unique molecular identifiers. TCRdb re-derived calls from the PCR reads in MiXCR, one entry per CDR3 protein. Of around 360,000 distinct CDR3 sequences in the sample, around a tenth were seen once. Sequencing used PBMCs from the stem cell graft donor, obtained from the stem cell graft. The receptors were gathered from a human donor who donated a stem cell graft to a child with acute lymphoblastic leukemia.

This clonotype was picked up a small number of times. The V call is TRBV4-1, the J call TRBJ2-3, with D possibly being TRBD1 or TRBD2 (6 bases each). The CDR3 extends over 15 amino acids. Germline V gene sequence: CDR1 MGHRA, CDR2 YSYEKL. Trimming removed 4 bases at V and 6 bases at J, with 17 bases between. CDR3 coding DNA: TGCGCCAGCAGCCTTTATGGACAGCGGGCGGATACGCAGTATTTT. Protein: CASSLYGQRADTQYF.

This clonotype occurred a few times. The V and J genes are TRBV10-3 and TRBJ2-7, with TRBD1 matching 8 bases. The ends lost 2 bases at V and 3 bases at J; junction bases unmatched: 6. CDR3 size: 15 residues. Germline V gene sequence: CDR1 ENHRY, CDR2 SYGVKD. The CDR3 coding sequence is TGTGCCATCAGTGAGCCTACAGGGGGGAACTACGAGCAGTACTTC. Residues: CAISEPTGGNYEQYF.

This clonotype was detected only a few times. The chain has TRBV7-8 and TRBJ2-5, with D uncertain. CDR1 SGHVS and CDR2 FQNEAQ come from the germline V gene. V lost 4 bases and J lost 4, with 10 bases in between. The CDR3 extends over 13 amino acids. CDR3 region: CASSYGEGETQYF. CDR3 in DNA: TGTGCCAGCAGCTATGGGGAAGGAGAGACCCAGTACTTC.

This clonotype was counted many times. V and J are TRBV9 and TRBJ2-7; D is possibly TRBD1 (5 bases). Between the trimmed V and J ends, which lost 1 base and 6 bases, there was a span of 8 bases. In germline, CDR1 is SGDLS, CDR2 YYNGEE. CDR3 size: 12 residues. The CDR3 bases are TGTGCCAGCAGCGTACAGGGTGGCGAGCAGTACTTC. As protein: CASSVQGGEQYF.

This clonotype has ten or more counts. The chain has TRBV5-6 and TRBJ2-7; D might be TRBD1 or TRBD2, each matching 6 bases. Germline V gene data show CDR1 as SGHDT and CDR2 as YYEEEE. The CDR3 consists of 15 residues. Trimming took off 2 bases at V and 5 bases at J, with 17 bases between the two ends. In DNA form, the CDR3 reads TGTGCCAGCAGCTTTCAACCTGGGGGGCAAAACGAGCAGTACTTC. The encoded protein is CASSFQPGGQNEQYF.

This rearrangement joins TRBV20-1 to TRBJ1-5; D possibly corresponds to TRBD1 (6 bases). This CDR3 region has 15 residues. V lost 4 bases to trimming and J lost 9 bases, with 22 bases between them. The germline V gene encodes CDR1 DFQATT and CDR2 SNEGSKA (reference sequence). Here the CDR3 reads CSATDWGAGKGPQHF. The DNA for the CDR3 is TGCAGTGCTACAGATTGGGGGGCGGGGAAGGGGCCCCAGCATTTT.

The sample holds many counts of this clonotype. V gene TRBV20-1 combines with J gene TRBJ1-2; 9 nucleotides agree with TRBD1. CDR1 is DFQATT, CDR2 SNEGSKA, per germline (reference sequence). The CDR3 extends over 14 amino acids. V shed 5 bases, J shed 6 bases, and the junction held 10 bases outside the gene matches. The CDR3 DNA reads TGCAGTGCTCTCCCGGGACAGGGAATGAATGGCTACACCTTC. Its protein is CSALPGQGMNGYTF.

Ten or more counts support this clonotype. The CDR3: CASRTDATNQETQYF. CDR3 DNA: TGTGCCAGCAGAACCGACGCCACCAACCAAGAGACCCAGTACTTC. The chain has TRBV7-9 and TRBJ2-5; D remains unclear. V was clipped by 6 bases and J by 0 bases, with 14 bases between them. Germline CDR1 is SEHNR and CDR2 is FQNEAQ (reference sequence). CDR3 length equals 15 residues.

On this clonotype: The junction does not match germline at one end; this may be a read error. This chain links TRBV7-7 with TRBJ2-7; either TRBD1 or TRBD2 may fit D (5 bases each). The germline gives CDR1 SSHAT, CDR2 FNYEAQ (reference sequence). The length of the CDR3 is 15 residues. The CDR3 region has the DNA TGTGCTAGCAGCCCCCAGGGTGGAGGTTTCAGCGAGCAGTACTTC. Translated, it gives CASSPQGGGFSEQYF.

J is TRBJ2-1 and V is TRBV5-1; 8 bases match TRBD2. This CDR3 comprises 13 residues. Germline V CDR1 and CDR2: SGHRS, YFSETQ. V was pared by 6 bases and J by 10 bases, with 9 bases of the junction left unmatched. The DNA of the CDR3 is TGCGCCAGCAACCGGGAGGGCCGAAACGAGCAGTTCTTC. It is translated as CASNREGRNEQFF.

In this sample, this clonotype turned up a few times. The chain recombines TRBV5-1 with TRBJ2-7; maybe TRBD1 (6 bases). Trimming cost V 2 bases and J 9 bases, with 18 bases left between them. The CDR3 has 14 amino acids. Per germline, CDR1 SGHRS and CDR2 YFSETQ. The CDR3 region has the DNA TGCGCCAGCAGCTTTGGCAGGGGTCTGGACGTGCAGTACTTC. It encodes CASSFGRGLDVQYF.

Many counts were recorded for this clonotype. The chain carries TRBV12-3 or TRBV12-4 and TRBJ2-2, with 7 bases aligning to TRBD2. The CDR3 length is 15 residues. V lost 5 bases and J lost 4; bases outside the gene matches: 7. CDR3 amino acids: CASSPGTTLTGELFF. The CDR3 DNA follows: TGTGCCAGCAGTCCCGGGACTACCCTCACCGGGGAGCTGTTTTTT.

A few counts support this clonotype. The rearrangement links TRBV6-2 or TRBV6-3 to TRBJ1-5; weak D call: TRBD1 (6 bases). The CDR3 length is 22 residues. Germline V gene lookup returns CDR1 MNHEY and CDR2 SVGEGT. V dropped 0 bases and J dropped 0 bases, with 27 bases sitting between them. CDR3 DNA: TGTGCCAGCAGTTACTCATATTCAGTGTCGGACAGCACAAGTTATAGCAATCAGCCCCAGCATTTT. Residues: CASSYSYSVSDSTSYSNQPQHF.

The gene calls are TRBV6-2 or TRBV6-3 and TRBJ2-1; D might be TRBD2 (6 bases). CDR1 is MNHEY and CDR2 is SVGEGT in the germline V gene. Between the trimmed V and J ends, which lost 7 bases and 6 bases, there was a span of 13 bases. The CDR3 has 13 amino acids. The CDR3 DNA reads as TGTGCCAGCACCCGGGGGTTAGGCAATGAGCAGTTCTTC. As protein: CASTRGLGNEQFF.

The chain is built from TRBV15 and TRBJ2-5; perhaps TRBD2 as D (5 bases). Trimming removed 0 bases from V and 5 bases from J, with 19 bases in between. Germline-derived CDR1 and CDR2 are LNHNV and YYDKDF (reference sequence). The CDR3 loop spans 17 amino acids. Here the CDR3 DNA reads TGTGCCACCAGCAGAGATCGAGCGCTAGCCGGGTGGGAGACCCAGTACTTC. The encoded protein is CATSRDRALAGWETQYF. Filled out from reference TRBV15 and TRBJ2-5, the complete variable domain reads DAMVIQNPRYQVTQFGKPVTLSCSQTLNHNVMYWYQQKSSQAPKLLFHYYDKDFNNEADTPDNFQSRRPNTSFCFLDIRSPGLGDTAMYLCATSRDRALAGWETQYFGPGTRLLVL.

This clonotype was seen only a few times. The V and J genes are TRBV27 and TRBJ2-3, with no clear D. The V end lost 3 bases, the J end lost 4 bases, and 8 bases lay between the germline ends. Germline loops: CDR1 MNHEY, CDR2 SMNVEV (reference sequence). CDR3 length: 13 amino acids. CDR3 in DNA: TGTGCCAGCAGTTTTATCCCCCCAGATACGCAGTATTTT. Protein sequence: CASSFIPPDTQYF.

V gene TRBV4-2 combines with J gene TRBJ2-1; 11 bases line up with TRBD2. CDR1 and CDR2 (germline): LGHNA, YNFKEQ. The CDR3 runs 16 residues. The trim removed 1 base at V and 5 bases at J, leaving 4 bases unmatched. For the CDR3, the DNA is TGTGCCAGCAGCCAAGTTGTAGCGGGAGGGGACAATGAGCAGTTCTTC. Protein product: CASSQVVAGGDNEQFF.